This TCR beta chain derives from a study of shared clonotypes between healthy human individuals. Measured with immunoSEQ multiplex PCR; TCRdb has only the in-frame clones, and not every one. The sample consists of around 2.5 million clones, over 85% of them appearing once. This receptor was taken from a man younger than 35 in good health. Some clones in this sample may be carry-over from other donors' samples. The material sequenced was naive CD4+ T cells from PBMCs. The subset: CD45RA+ positively selected.

In nucleotides, the CDR3 is TGTGCCAGCAGCCCCACCAGACAGGGTAGGGAGACCCAGTACTTC. It encodes CASSPTRQGRETQYF. The chain has TRBV6-5 and TRBJ2-5, with 7 nucleotides matching TRBD1. The germline gives CDR1 MNHEY, CDR2 SVGAGI. CDR3 size: 15 residues. With 6 bases clipped from V and 5 bases from J, the junction kept 12 bases outside the gene matches.